These 23 T cell receptor beta chains came from one sample sequenced in a study of PD-1 blockade in mismatch repair-deficient tumors. Generated by immunoSEQ multiplex PCR, the TCRdb table keeps only in-frame clones and is missing some. The sample holds 100,000 or so clones, about 79% seen once. Sequenced here: peripheral blood, sampled approximately 35 weeks after starting pembrolizumab. Receptors originate from an adult with mismatch repair-deficient cancer.

The rearrangement links TRBV29-1 to TRBJ2-1; unclear D gene. Germline values: CDR1 SQVTM, CDR2 ANQGSEA. The ends were cut back, 6 bases at V and 3 bases at J, with 12 bases in the middle. The CDR3 loop spans 13 amino acids. This CDR3 reads CSVSVVVYNEQFF. The DNA of the CDR3 is TGCAGCGTGTCCGTTGTGGTCTACAATGAGCAGTTCTTC.

V gene TRBV2 combines with J gene TRBJ1-5, with TRBD1 matching 8 bases. CDR1 is SNHLY, CDR2 FYNNEI, per germline. This CDR3 is built from 16 residues. V shed 7 bases and J 3 bases; nucleotides not matched to a gene: 11. CDR3 sequence: CASTGSRDRINQPQHF. CDR3 in DNA: TGTGCCAGCACCGGATCCCGGGACAGGATCAATCAGCCCCAGCATTTT.

The V gene is TRBV5-5, the J gene TRBJ2-7, with D perhaps matching TRBD1 (5 bases). V was shortened by 1 base and J by 3 bases, with 14 bases between the two germline ends. Germline V gene sequence: CDR1 SGHKS, CDR2 YYEKEE (reference sequence). The CDR3 runs to 15 residues. The CDR3, as DNA: TGTGCCAGCAGCTTGTTAATTGACGGACACTACGAGCAGTACTTC. Translation: CASSLLIDGHYEQYF. Combining the CDR3 with reference TRBV5-5 and TRBJ2-7 gives the whole variable domain DAGVTQSPTHLIKTRGQQVTLRCSPISGHKSVSWYQQVLGQGPQFIFQYYEKEERGRGNFPDRFSARQFPNYSSELNVNALLLGDSALYLCASSLLIDGHYEQYFGPGTRLTVT.

V gene TRBV27 combines with J gene TRBJ1-1; D gene unclear. The germline gives CDR1 MNHEY, CDR2 SMNVEV (reference sequence). The ends were cut back, 3 bases at V and 1 base at J, with 9 bases in the middle. CDR3 length equals 14 residues. The CDR3 nucleotides read TGTGCCAGCAGTTTTGGCACAAAGAACACTGAAGCTTTCTTT. Its protein is CASSFGTKNTEAFF.

This chain links TRBV11-3 with TRBJ2-7; TRBD1 agrees at 7 bases. Germline CDR1 is SGHNT and CDR2 is YENEEA. Trimming took 4 bases from V and 0 from J; bases not matched to a gene: 3. The CDR3 loop spans 14 amino acids. CDR3 region: CASSWGTVSYEQYF. CDR3 nucleotide sequence: TGTGCCAGCAGCTGGGGGACAGTCTCCTACGAGCAGTACTTC.

In its sample, this clone was seen once. For the CDR3, the DNA is TGCAGCGTTGATTCCGACACCCGGGCCTCCAATGAGCAGTTCTTC. It yields the protein CSVDSDTRASNEQFF. The chain couples TRBV29-1 to TRBJ2-1; no firm D call. The CDR3 is made up of 15 amino acids. Germline values: CDR1 SQVTM, CDR2 ANQGSEA. The V end lost 3 bases, the J end lost 6 bases, and 18 bases lay between the germline ends.

The rearrangement links TRBV19 to TRBJ1-4, with D hard to call. This CDR3 region has 14 residues. Trimming cost V 3 bases and J 7 bases, with 12 bases left between them. CDR1 and CDR2 from the germline V gene are LNHDA and SQIVND (reference sequence). The CDR3, as DNA: TGTGCCAGTAGTATTGGAGGCTGGACTGAAAAACTGTTTTTT. Translated: CASSIGGWTEKLFF.

This rearrangement joins TRBV11-3 to TRBJ2-1; 10 bases are shared with TRBD2. The CDR3 is 17 residues long. The ends lost 5 bases at V and 5 bases at J; junction bases unmatched: 12. The germline V gene encodes CDR1 SGHNT and CDR2 YENEEA. The CDR3 protein is CASSLQTLAGVDNEQFF. CDR3 in DNA: TGTGCCAGCAGCCTGCAAACGCTAGCGGGAGTGGACAATGAGCAGTTCTTC.

This clone was recorded only once. The chain couples TRBV5-1 to TRBJ2-5, with 9 bases matching TRBD1. V trimming: 2 bases; J trimming: 4 bases; junction bases outside the gene matches: 3. From germline, CDR1 is SGHRS and CDR2 YFSETQ. CDR3 length: 14 residues. Here the CDR3 reads CASSFGTGTETQYF. In DNA form, the CDR3 reads TGCGCCAGCAGCTTCGGGACAGGGACAGAGACCCAGTACTTC.

J is TRBJ2-3 and V is TRBV9; TRBD2 is a possible D gene (5 bases). Germline V gene data show CDR1 as SGDLS and CDR2 as YYNGEE. The V and J ends lost 6 bases and 4 bases respectively, with 18 bases between them. CDR3 length: 15 amino acids. For the CDR3, the DNA is TGTGCCAGCACGCCTCCCGAGGGCGCGGCAGATACGCAGTATTTT. Translating it yields CASTPPEGAADTQYF.

V is TRBV6-1 and J is TRBJ1-1; 8 positions match TRBD1. This CDR3 has 14 residues. Germline V gives CDR1 MNHNS, CDR2 SASEGT. V lost 0 bases and J lost 11; bases outside the gene matches: 8. The DNA for the CDR3 is TGTGCCAGCAGTGAAGCGTCACAGGGGGGAAGGGCTTTCTTT. This gives the protein CASSEASQGGRAFF.

Only a few counts were recorded for this clone. J is TRBJ1-1 and V is TRBV6-1, with 7 bases identical to TRBD1. CDR3 size: 13 residues. V trimming: 1 base; J trimming: 6 bases; junction bases outside the gene matches: 2. CDR1 is MNHNS, CDR2 SASEGT, per germline. The CDR3 protein is CASSEDRGAEAFF. In nucleotides, the CDR3 is TGTGCCAGCAGTGAAGACAGGGGCGCTGAAGCTTTCTTT.

The J gene is TRBJ1-2, the V gene TRBV6-6; the D gene is possibly TRBD1 (5 bases). The CDR3 consists of 14 residues. Germline CDR1 and CDR2: MNHNY and SVGAGI (reference sequence). V shed 6 bases and J shed 2 bases, with 13 bases lying between them. The CDR3 DNA is TGTGCCAGCAGCAGGGACGGGAGGAACTATGGCTACACCTTC. This translates into CASSRDGRNYGYTF.

The V call is TRBV10-3, the J call TRBJ2-3; TRBD1 might be the D (6 bases). The CDR3 loop spans 15 amino acids. Germline values: CDR1 ENHRY, CDR2 SYGVKD. The V gene lost 5 bases and the J gene lost 3 bases, with 15 bases spanning the gap. CDR3 in DNA: TGTGCCATCAGTCTTACAGGGATAGGTACAGATACGCAGTATTTT. This sequence encodes CAISLTGIGTDTQYF.

The gene calls are TRBV7-3 and TRBJ2-5; D ambiguous. The V end was cut by 1 base, the J end by 2 bases, with 8 bases between. The CDR3 has 14 residues. Germline V gene lookup returns CDR1 SGHTA and CDR2 FQGTGA. DNA of the CDR3: TGTGCCAGCAGCTTAAGGTCAGGTCAAGAGACCCAGTACTTC. Translation gives CASSLRSGQETQYF.

This chain links TRBV7-2 with TRBJ2-1; 10 nucleotides line up with TRBD2. Germline V lookup: CDR1 SGHTA, CDR2 FQGNSA. Unmatched junction bases numbered 14, after V lost 5 bases and J lost 4 bases. This CDR3 region has 18 residues. The CDR3 spells CASSHNPIAGGPYNEQFF. The DNA of the CDR3 is TGTGCCAGCAGCCACAACCCAATAGCGGGGGGTCCTTACAATGAGCAGTTCTTC.

A few counts support this clone. The gene calls are TRBV9 and TRBJ2-7; 7 nucleotides agree with TRBD1. V shed 4 bases and J 0 bases; nucleotides not matched to a gene: 4. CDR3 length: 14 amino acids. Germline V gene lookup returns CDR1 SGDLS and CDR2 YYNGEE. CDR3 coding DNA: TGTGCCAGCAGCCTCGGGACAGACTCCTACGAGCAGTACTTC. This gives the protein CASSLGTDSYEQYF.

This clone appeared a few times. The chain is built from TRBV7-6 and TRBJ1-5; D ambiguous. The germline V and J ends were trimmed by 1 base and 6 bases, with 7 bases remaining between them. Germline V lookup: CDR1 SGHVS, CDR2 FNYEAQ. The length of the CDR3 is 13 residues. CDR3 DNA: TGTGCCAGCAGCTTAGATCTGAGTCAGCCCCAGCATTTT. Translated, it gives CASSLDLSQPQHF.

Only one count was recorded for this clone. This chain uses TRBV9 with TRBJ2-1, with 8 bases matching TRBD2. Germline CDR1 and CDR2: SGDLS and YYNGEE. This CDR3 comprises 16 residues. Unmatched junction bases numbered 8, after V lost 4 bases and J lost 2 bases. The CDR3 DNA reads TGTGCCAGCAGCCCGCCCCCAGCGGGAGCCTACAATGAGCAGTTCTTC. Translation gives CASSPPPAGAYNEQFF.

This rearrangement joins TRBV19 to TRBJ2-3, with D tentatively TRBD1 or TRBD2 (5 bases each). The CDR3 is 15 amino acids. The germline V gene has CDR1 LNHDA and CDR2 SQIVND (reference sequence). Deletions cut 5 bases from V and 4 bases from J, with 16 bases between. DNA for the CDR3: TGTGCCAGTAGTTCCGGGACCCCCAAGGCAGATACGCAGTATTTT. Encoded protein: CASSSGTPKADTQYF.

This sequence joins TRBV15 and TRBJ2-5, with 9 bases lining up with TRBD2. Trimming removed 5 bases from V and 0 bases from J; junction bases left unmatched: 10. The CDR3 consists of 17 residues. From germline, CDR1 is LNHNV and CDR2 YYDKDF (reference sequence). The CDR3 sequence is CATSGQRLAADQETQYF. The CDR3, as DNA: TGTGCCACCAGCGGCCAGCGACTAGCGGCAGACCAAGAGACCCAGTACTTC.

V and J are TRBV27 and TRBJ2-7; tentative D call: TRBD2 (5 bases). This CDR3 spans 14 amino acids. Trimming cost V 6 bases and J 1 base, with 13 bases left between them. From germline, CDR1 is MNHEY and CDR2 SMNVEV (reference sequence). CDR3 bases: TGTGCCAGCAGGCCTTTGGAGGTGTCCTACGAGCAGTACTTC. Protein product: CASRPLEVSYEQYF.

The rearrangement links TRBV5-5 to TRBJ1-2; D call uncertain. This CDR3 is 15 amino acids long. V was pared by 5 bases and J by 5 bases, with 19 bases between. Looked up from germline, CDR1 is SGHKS and CDR2 is YYEKEE (reference sequence). CDR3 DNA: TGTGCCAGCAGTCCCGGGGAGGGATTTTGGTATGGCTACACCTTC. Protein: CASSPGEGFWYGYTF.